This T cell receptor (beta chain) comes out of a study of blood T cell repertoires in COVID-19. Study in general: Italy, Spain and the United States were the sources of the convalescent and acute COVID-19 samples. In each case, the material was cDNA or gDNA derived from T cells, B-cell-depleted T cells, or PBMCs.

This clone was seen more than once but under ten times. The CDR3 has 14 amino acids. Germline CDR1 SGHAT, CDR2 FQDESV (reference sequence). Trimming took 3 bases from V and 0 from J, leaving 6 bases between them. In the source study's methods: By means of reference gene primer amplification, nucleated cell counts were estimated. The method was immunoSEQ multiplex PCR; TCRdb's version includes in-frame clones alone and lacks a portion of them. V, J and clone size reflect that table, while D and trimming were determined from the DNA. The table has 150,000 to 200,000 clones, 86% seen once. This clonotype originated in a woman in her seventies with acute or convalescent COVID-19. Sequenced input: peripheral blood. The genes are TRBV11-1 and TRBJ2-1, with D unclear. The CDR3 spells CASSLADSYNEQFF. Here the CDR3 DNA reads TGTGCCAGCAGCTTGGCGGACTCCTACAATGAGCAGTTCTTC.